Below are 20 T cell receptor beta chains sequenced from a single sample in a study of cytomegalovirus exposure and HLA in healthy donors. Here immunoSEQ multiplex PCR was the method, and the copy in TCRdb shows in-frame clones only, minus some. The data show about 53,000 clones, around nine tenths seen once. The sample comprised PBMCs. Receptor source: a man aged 18 to 30 in good health and CMV-seronegative.

The chain uses TRBV2 and TRBJ1-1; a possible D gene is TRBD1 (6 bases). CDR1 is SNHLY and CDR2 is FYNNEI in the germline V gene. V gave up 6 bases and J gave up 3 bases, with 11 bases separating them. The CDR3 is 13 amino acids. This CDR3 reads CASRADRDTEAFF. CDR3 bases: TGTGCCAGCAGGGCGGACAGAGACACTGAAGCTTTCTTT.

The V call is TRBV11-2, the J call TRBJ2-3; D is undetermined. CDR3 length equals 15 residues. V was trimmed by 3 bases and J by 1 base, leaving 11 bases between them. Germline CDR1 reads SGHAT; CDR2 reads FQNNGV. The CDR3 sequence is CASSFTADRTDTQYF. The CDR3 DNA follows: TGTGCCAGCAGCTTTACGGCGGATCGCACAGATACGCAGTATTTT.

V usage is TRBV14 and J usage is TRBJ2-1, with D perhaps TRBD2 (6 bases). The CDR3 consists of 16 residues. V shed 2 bases and J shed 8 bases, with 19 bases lying between them. In germline, CDR1 is SGHDN, CDR2 FVKESK. The CDR3 nucleotides read TGTGCCAGCAGCCAAAGATACGTGGCGGGATGGGATGAGCAGTTCTTC. This translates into CASSQRYVAGWDEQFF.

V gene TRBV12-5 combines with J gene TRBJ2-1; 9 bases align to TRBD2. After removal of 6 bases from V and 6 bases from J, the junction contained 9 bases not matched to a gene. The CDR3 runs 15 residues. Germline CDR1 is LGHNT and CDR2 is FRNRAP. The CDR3 DNA reads as TGTGCTAGTGGCCCCGAATCTAGCGGGACCAATGAGCAGTTCTTC. Amino acids: CASGPESSGTNEQFF.

The genes are TRBV28 and TRBJ2-5; perhaps TRBD1 as D (6 bases). The CDR3 extends over 15 amino acids. V lost 2 bases to trimming and J lost 6 bases, with 16 bases between them. The germline V gene has CDR1 MDHEN and CDR2 SYDVKM. CDR3 sequence (DNA): TGTGCCAGCAGTTTACCCGGACAGATAGGGAAGACCCAGTACTTC. Translation: CASSLPGQIGKTQYF.

This chain joins TRBV6-1 and TRBJ1-5; no clear D. The CDR3 has 16 amino acids. V gave up 4 bases and J gave up 1 base, with 14 bases separating them. Per germline, CDR1 MNHNS and CDR2 SASEGT. The CDR3 sequence: CASSGIGDASNQPQHF. CDR3 coding DNA: TGTGCCAGCAGTGGGATAGGAGACGCGAGCAATCAGCCCCAGCATTTT.

The chain combines TRBV2 with TRBJ2-7, with 7 bases aligning to TRBD2. The CDR3 has 16 amino acids. The junction had 12 bases not matched to a gene; V was cut back by 7 bases and J by 0 bases. Per the germline V gene, CDR1 is SNHLY and CDR2 is FYNNEI. The CDR3 nucleotides are TGTGCCAGCATTCGAGTCCTAGCGGTAAGCTCCTACGAGCAGTACTTC. It yields the protein CASIRVLAVSSYEQYF.

The chain employs TRBV29-1 and TRBJ2-1, with 8 bases aligning to TRBD2. This CDR3 comprises 14 residues. V lost 7 bases to trimming and J lost 4 bases; unmatched junction nucleotides: 9. CDR1 is SQVTM and CDR2 is ANQGSEA in the germline V gene. CDR3 in DNA: TGCAGCGCCCTTAAACTAGCGGATTACAATGAGCAGTTCTTC. It translates to CSALKLADYNEQFF.

This chain connects TRBV11-2 to TRBJ2-3; 9 nucleotides line up with TRBD1. CDR1 SGHAT and CDR2 FQNNGV come from the germline V gene. V trimming: 0 bases; J trimming: 0 bases; junction bases outside the gene matches: 7. The CDR3 covers 18 residues. The CDR3 DNA reads TGTGCCAGCAGCTTAGATCCCGGGACAGGGTTTAGCACAGATACGCAGTATTTT. Translation gives CASSLDPGTGFSTDTQYF.

V gene TRBV4-2 combines with J gene TRBJ2-3, with a possible D match to TRBD1 (5 bases). This CDR3 has 15 amino acids. From germline, CDR1 is LGHNA and CDR2 YNFKEQ. V lost 0 bases, J lost 0 bases, and 7 bases lay in between. The DNA for the CDR3 is TGTGCCAGCAGCCAAGATGGGGCTAGCACAGATACGCAGTATTTT. Encoded protein: CASSQDGASTDTQYF.

The chain couples TRBV18 to TRBJ2-3; TRBD2 might be the D (6 bases). The germline gives CDR1 KGHSH, CDR2 LQKENI. The V end lost 3 bases, the J end lost 4 bases, and 8 bases lay between the germline ends. This CDR3 has 13 residues. The chain's CDR3 is CASSPGLADTQYF. The CDR3 region has the DNA TGTGCCAGCTCACCGGGACTGGCAGATACGCAGTATTTT. The whole variable domain, remainder taken from reference TRBV18 and TRBJ2-3, is NAGVMQNPRHLVRRRGQEARLRCSPMKGHSHVYWYRQLPEEGLKFMVYLQKENIIDESGMPKERFSAEFPKEGPSILRIQQVVRGDSAAYFCASSPGLADTQYFGPGTRLTVL.

The chain carries TRBV6-1 and TRBJ2-1, with 8 bases fitting TRBD1. The germline V gene has CDR1 MNHNS and CDR2 SASEGT. Trimming at V came to 7 bases and at J to 8 bases, leaving 10 bases not matched to a gene. This CDR3 region has 14 residues. The CDR3 here is CASKVWTGRYEQFF. In nucleotides, the CDR3 is TGTGCCAGCAAAGTCTGGACAGGGCGGTATGAGCAGTTCTTC.

The chain is built from TRBV6-6 and TRBJ2-3, with D possibly being TRBD2 (6 bases). The CDR3 is 14 amino acids. CDR1 and CDR2 (germline): MNHNY, SVGAGI (reference sequence). V lost 0 bases to trimming and J lost 11 bases, with 15 bases between them. This CDR3 is CASSYSTLASGQYF. The CDR3 DNA is TGTGCCAGCAGTTACTCGACTCTAGCGAGTGGGCAGTATTTT.

There are a few counts of this clone. This rearrangement joins TRBV28 to TRBJ1-2, with TRBD1 identical over 10 bases. This CDR3 contains 13 residues. The V gene's germline CDR1 is MDHEN and CDR2 SYDVKM. V lost 6 bases and J lost 7; bases outside the gene matches: 5. The CDR3 nucleotides are TGTGCCAGCAGGACCGGGACAGGGGCTGGCTACACCTTC. Translated, it gives CASRTGTGAGYTF.

The chain carries TRBV11-3 and TRBJ2-2; perhaps TRBD1 as D (8 bases). Germline CDR1 and CDR2: SGHNT and YENEEA. The CDR3 spans 14 residues. Trimming pared 6 bases from V and 5 bases from J, leaving 13 bases between. The CDR3: CASREQGGTGELFF. The CDR3, as DNA: TGTGCCAGCAGAGAACAGGGGGGGACCGGGGAGCTGTTTTTT.

The V and J genes are TRBV5-4 and TRBJ2-1, with a possible D match to TRBD2 (5 bases). Germline CDR1 is SGHNT and CDR2 is YYREEE (reference sequence). V lost 6 bases and J 0 bases, leaving 13 bases between the germline ends. This CDR3 comprises 15 residues. This CDR3 is CASTDGLSSYNEQFF. CDR3 nucleotides: TGTGCCAGCACCGATGGACTGAGCTCCTACAATGAGCAGTTCTTC.

The V call is TRBV6-5, the J call TRBJ2-7; TRBD1 matches at 10 bases. CDR3 length: 14 amino acids. V was clipped by 5 bases and J by 4 bases; unmatched bases: 5. CDR1 and CDR2 (germline): MNHEY, SVGAGI. The CDR3 coding sequence is TGTGCCAGCAGTCCCGACAGGGGGCGTTACGAGCAGTACTTC. Protein product: CASSPDRGRYEQYF.

The CDR3 nucleotides read TGTGCCAGCAGATGGACTAGCGGGAGGAGGGACGAGCAGTACTTC. Translating gives CASRWTSGRRDEQYF. The chain carries TRBV27 and TRBJ2-7, with 14 bases identical to TRBD2. V shed 6 bases, J shed 5 bases, and the junction held 6 bases outside the gene matches. Germline-derived CDR1 and CDR2 are MNHEY and SMNVEV (reference sequence). This CDR3 is built from 15 residues.

This chain joins TRBV7-9 and TRBJ2-1, with D possibly being TRBD1 (6 bases). The germline V and J ends were trimmed by 6 bases and 8 bases, with 17 bases remaining between them. Germline assignment: CDR1 SEHNR and CDR2 FQNEAQ (reference sequence). The length of the CDR3 is 14 residues. The CDR3 DNA reads as TGTGCCAGCAGGCAGGGGTCGTCCCCCGATGAGCAGTTCTTC. As protein: CASRQGSSPDEQFF.

The chain carries TRBV10-3 and TRBJ1-2; maybe TRBD1 (5 bases). Trimming left V 7 bases short and J 4 bases short, with 10 bases between. Germline assignment: CDR1 ENHRY and CDR2 SYGVKD. The CDR3 has 12 residues. Written as DNA, the CDR3 is TGTGCCATCACAGCAGGGCCCTATGGCTACACCTTC. It codes for CAITAGPYGYTF.